This T cell receptor beta chain was profiled in a study of blood T cell repertoires in COVID-19. Study information: Acute and convalescent COVID-19 specimens originated in the United States, Italy and Spain. Sources were T cells, B-cell-depleted T cells, or PBMCs; the material itself was cDNA or gDNA.

As processed by the authors: Amplification with reference gene primers provided the estimates of nucleated cell counts. Generated by immunoSEQ multiplex PCR, the TCRdb table keeps only in-frame clones and is missing some. The V and J calls and the clone size are those of that table, but D and trimming were determined from the DNA. Of some 67,000 clones listed, around nine tenths are singletons. The germline gives CDR1 LNHDA, CDR2 SQIVND (reference sequence). V shed 4 bases and J 2 bases; nucleotides not matched to a gene: 8. The CDR3 spans 16 residues. This clonotype was obtained from a woman aged 60-75 years with acute or convalescent COVID-19. The rearrangement joins TRBV19 to TRBJ1-5; 7 nucleotides match TRBD1. Sequenced sample: peripheral blood. CDR3: CASSTRQGTGNQPQHF. CDR3 coding DNA: TGTGCCAGTAGTACTCGACAGGGCACGGGCAATCAGCCCCAGCATTTT.